This T cell receptor (beta chain) was sequenced in a study of blood T cell repertoires in COVID-19. Study background: Specimens from acute and convalescent COVID-19 originated in the United States, Italy and Spain. Sources were T cells, B-cell-depleted T cells, or PBMCs; the material itself was cDNA or gDNA.

V was trimmed by 5 bases and J by 1 base, leaving 12 bases between them. CDR1 MNHEY and CDR2 SMNVEV come from the germline V gene (reference sequence). CDR3 size: 15 residues. Per the original methods: It was from reference gene primer amplification that nucleated cell counts were estimated. The table came from immunoSEQ multiplex PCR; TCRdb's copy has only in-frame clones and leaves some out. V and J calls and clone size are those listed in that table; D and trimming were worked out from the DNA. The sample carries some 200,000 clones, about 80% recorded once. Those enrolled, adults aged roughly 18 to 89 years, came from about 24 US areas.

The chain has TRBV27 and TRBJ1-3; D call uncertain. The clonotype was recovered from a woman in her thirties or forties with acute COVID-19. The sequenced sample was PBMCs or T cells enriched from blood (not recorded which). The CDR3 sequence is CASSPWPISGNTIYF. In DNA form, the CDR3 reads TGTGCCAGCAGTCCATGGCCAATTTCTGGAAACACCATATATTTT.